The 13 T cell receptor beta chains reported below all come from one sample, sequenced in a study of blood T cells in healthy people across ages. Then a second PCR, running roughly 7 to 11 cycles, was carried out with a sample-barcoded 5' primer and a J-beta primer mix. TCRdb itself ran the 5' RACE reads through MiXCR, one entry per CDR3 protein. The data contain hundreds of thousands of distinct CDR3 sequences, about 62% of them singletons. The sequencing sample was made of blood. The source is a man aged 30 to 39 in good health.

About this clonotype itself: A much larger clone lies one base from this, so it may be a read error. The chain joins TRBV4-2 to TRBJ2-6; D may be TRBD2 (5 bases). Germline assignment: CDR1 LGHNA and CDR2 YNFKEQ. V was shortened by 11 bases and J by 2 bases, with 13 bases between the two germline ends. The CDR3 extends over 14 amino acids. CDR3 region: CACQEGAGANVLTF. For the CDR3, the DNA is TGTGCCTGCCAAGAGGGTGCTGGGGCCAACGTCCTGACTTTC.

The chain combines TRBV10-3 with TRBJ2-1, with 10 bases lining up with TRBD2. Germline CDR1 and CDR2: ENHRY and SYGVKD. Losses at the gene ends were 4 bases for V and 0 bases for J; bases not matched to a gene: 15. The CDR3 totals 20 residues. The CDR3 DNA sequence: TGTGCCATCAGTGGGACGGAAGCGGGGGGGAGTTTGGGCTCCTACAATGAGCAGTTCTTC. Translation: CAISGTEAGGSLGSYNEQFF.

The sample holds a few counts of this clonotype. V gene TRBV20-1 combines with J gene TRBJ2-5, with 7 bases matching TRBD2. The CDR3 has 13 residues. With 5 bases clipped from V and 4 bases from J, the junction kept 7 bases outside the gene matches. CDR1 is DFQATT, CDR2 SNEGSKA, per germline (reference sequence). The CDR3 loop is CSADREEGETQYF. The CDR3 DNA reads as TGCAGTGCTGACCGGGAGGAGGGAGAGACCCAGTACTTC.

This clonotype was seen more than once but under ten times. The chain recombines TRBV7-2 with TRBJ1-1; D remains ambiguous. Between the trimmed V and J ends, which lost 4 bases and 1 base, there was a span of 13 bases. The CDR3 sequence is 15 residues long. Per germline, CDR1 SGHTA and CDR2 FQGNSA. The CDR3 bases are TGTGCCAGCAGCTCCAAGGGTGGAGGGAACACTGAAGCTTTCTTT. As protein: CASSSKGGGNTEAFF.

The chain is built from TRBV30 and TRBJ2-1, with TRBD2 matching 7 bases. V shed 1 base and J 12 bases; nucleotides not matched to a gene: 3. The CDR3 has 11 amino acids. Germline CDR1 GTSNPN, CDR2 SVGIG (reference sequence). The CDR3 protein is CAWSASSGQFF. The CDR3 bases are TGTGCCTGGAGTGCTTCTAGCGGGCAGTTCTTC.

This clonotype was observed a few times. J is TRBJ2-3 and V is TRBV29-1; 13 positions agree with TRBD2. Germline values: CDR1 SQVTM, CDR2 ANQGSEA. The CDR3 is made up of 15 amino acids. Trimming cost V 2 bases and J 4 bases; bases outside gene matches: 3. CDR3 DNA: TGCAGCGTTGAAAGGACTAGCGGGAGAGCAGATACGCAGTATTTT. Protein product: CSVERTSGRADTQYF.

The rearrangement joins TRBV6-5 to TRBJ2-1; no definite D call. The CDR3 consists of 17 residues. Germline-derived CDR1 and CDR2 are MNHEY and SVGAGI. V shed 0 bases and J shed 0 bases, with 12 bases lying between them. The CDR3 nucleotides read TGTGCCAGCAGTTACTCGGTTAAGCGAAACTCCTACAATGAGCAGTTCTTC. This translates into CASSYSVKRNSYNEQFF.

Points on this clonotype: A read error may explain this, as a much larger clone is one base away. This chain joins TRBV12-3 or TRBV12-4 and TRBJ2-3; 7 bases are a match to TRBD1. The CDR3 runs to 14 residues. The CDR3: CASSFRGSGDMQYF. The CDR3 nucleotides are TGTGCCAGCAGTTTCAGGGGGAGCGGAGATATGCAGTATTTT.

The table lists this clonotype with a few counts. This chain's CDR3 is CASSRGDSLHEQYF. In DNA form, the CDR3 reads TGTGCCAGCAGTAGGGGCGACAGTCTACACGAGCAGTACTTC. The chain joins TRBV2 to TRBJ2-7, with D possibly being TRBD1 (5 bases). The CDR3 spans 14 residues. V gave up 5 bases and J gave up 5 bases, with 16 bases separating them. From germline, CDR1 is SNHLY and CDR2 FYNNEI.

This clonotype was counted only a few times. The CDR3: CATSRASGETQYF. Here the CDR3 DNA reads TGTGCCACCAGCAGAGCTAGCGGAGAGACCCAGTACTTC. The rearrangement links TRBV15 to TRBJ2-5; the match to TRBD2 covers 7 bases. This CDR3 spans 13 amino acids. With 1 base clipped from V and 4 bases from J, the junction kept 0 bases outside the gene matches. CDR1 and CDR2 (germline): LNHNV, YYDKDF (reference sequence).

This clonotype was detected only a few times. This rearrangement joins TRBV2 to TRBJ2-5; D tentatively fits TRBD1 or TRBD2 (5 bases each). The assigned J gene may be wrong: the sequence end matches TRBJ2-7 better. CDR3 length: 14 residues. Per germline, CDR1 SNHLY and CDR2 FYNNEI. DNA for the CDR3: TGTGCCAGCAGTATTACGACTATCAGGGCCGAGCAGTACTTC. This encodes CASSITTIRAEQYF.

The CDR3 DNA sequence: TGTGCCAGCAGTGAAGACAGGGACAGGATCTACGAGCAGTACTTC. The encoded protein is CASSEDRDRIYEQYF. This chain links TRBV6-1 with TRBJ2-7, with 8 nucleotides matching TRBD1. Trimming cost V 1 base and J 3 bases; bases outside gene matches: 5. The CDR3 is made up of 15 amino acids. Germline CDR1 MNHNS, CDR2 SASEGT.

This chain links TRBV11-3 with TRBJ2-1, with TRBD2 matching over 7 bases. J gave up 8 bases and V 5 bases, and 12 bases lay outside the gene matches. The CDR3 is 15 residues long. Germline CDR1 reads SGHNT; CDR2 reads YENEEA. The CDR3 reads CASSQTAGAIYEQFF. The CDR3 bases are TGTGCCAGCAGCCAAACGGCGGGAGCAATCTATGAGCAGTTCTTC.